A selection of T cell receptor beta chains follows, all from one sample in a study of response to subunit inactivated influenza vaccine. TCRdb passed the RT-PCR reads through MiXCR, listing each CDR3 protein once. This table holds roughly 630,000 distinct CDR3 sequences, 14% found once. The material sequenced was PBMCs from blood, taken approximately 15 days before vaccination. These receptor sequences come from a man aged 45-65 years who received an inactivated influenza vaccine. CDR3s include the opening cysteine and the closing phenylalanine or tryptophan. Each record gives: clone size, D gene, V gene, J gene, CDR3 DNA, CDR3 protein. The D gene is left open where the match is weak. Clone size appears in some rows only: once, few, many, or a class for an expanded clone.

few	TRBD2	TRBV5-1	TRBJ2-1	TGCGCCAGCAGTTCCCGGATAGCGGGGGTCAATGAGCAGTTCTTC	CASSSRIAGVNEQFF
few	-	TRBV12-3/TRBV12-4	TRBJ1-6	TGTGCCAGCAGTTTGCAGGGGCGGAATTCACCCCTCCACTTT	CASSLQGRNSPLHF
-	TRBD2	TRBV2	TRBJ2-1	TGTGCCAGCAACCCCGCGGGAGACTCCAATGAGCAGTTCTTC	CASNPAGDSNEQFF
few	TRBD1	TRBV20-1	TRBJ1-2	TGCAGTGCTACGGGACAGGGATGGGGCTATGGCTACACCTTC	CSATGQGWGYGYTF
many	-	TRBV5-1	TRBJ1-3	TGCGCCAGCAGCTTCGACGGATACTCTGGAAACACCATATATTTT	CASSFDGYSGNTIYF
few	TRBD2	TRBV5-6	TRBJ2-1	TGTGCCAGCAGCTTAGGGACTAGCGGGGGGTATGAGCAGTTCTTC	CASSLGTSGGYEQFF
few	TRBD2	TRBV11-2	TRBJ2-7	TGTGCCAGCAGCTCACCACAATGGACTAGCGGGGCGTCGCACGAGCAGTACTTC	CASSSPQWTSGASHEQYF
-	-	TRBV12-3/TRBV12-4	TRBJ1-6	TGTGCCAGCAGTCTCGGGGCAGCCCCGTTACCCCTCCACTTT	CASSLGAAPLPLHF
many	-	TRBV5-4	TRBJ2-1	TGTGCCAGCAGCTTGGGACTAGGAAACAATGAGCAGTTCTTC	CASSLGLGNNEQFF
many	-	TRBV5-6	TRBJ1-3	TGTGCCAGCAGATTTGGGATCCAGGGATGGGGATCTGGAAACACCATATATTTT	CASRFGIQGWGSGNTIYF
few	TRBD1	TRBV28	TRBJ2-7	TGTGCCAGCAGTTTGGGACAGGGGAGCACGGGCGAGCAGTACTTC	CASSLGQGSTGEQYF
few	-	TRBV20-1	TRBJ2-7	TGCAGTGCCCCCCCCGGCGCAGGGAGCTCCTACGAGCAGTACTTC	CSAPPGAGSSYEQYF
-	-	TRBV28	TRBJ2-7	TGTGCCAGCAGTTTATTGGTCAGCTCCTACGAGCAGTACTTC	CASSLLVSSYEQYF
-	TRBD2	TRBV9	TRBJ2-1	TGTGCCAGCAGCGTAGCGGGGACTACCCACAATGAGCAGTTCTTC	CASSVAGTTHNEQFF
-	-	TRBV4-2	TRBJ2-5	TGTGCCAGCAGCTCCACCCGGGGAGGTTGGGAGACCCAGTACTTC	CASSSTRGGWETQYF
many	-	TRBV9	TRBJ2-3	TGTGCCAGCAGCGTAGAAACAGGGCTTACTACAGATACGCAGTATTTT	CASSVETGLTTDTQYF
many	TRBD2	TRBV3-1	TRBJ2-2	TGTGCCAGCAGTACCGGGACTACTAACACCGGGGAGCTGTTTTTT	CASSTGTTNTGELFF
-	-	TRBV12-3/TRBV12-4	TRBJ1-1	TGTGCCAGCAGTTTAGGGAGGACCACTGAAGCTTTCTTT	CASSLGRTTEAFF
-	-	TRBV6-2/TRBV6-3	TRBJ2-1	TGTGCCAGCAGTCGAGGGGCAGTAGGTGAGCAGTTCTTC	CASSRGAVGEQFF
few	TRBD2	TRBV6-2/TRBV6-3	TRBJ2-7	TGTGCCAGCAGCCTAATACCTAGCGGAGCCTACGAGCAGTACTTC	CASSLIPSGAYEQYF
many	-	TRBV10-3	TRBJ2-5	TGTGCCATCAGTGATGGTATCGGGGGAGAGACCCAGTACTTC	CAISDGIGGETQYF
few	-	TRBV20-1	TRBJ2-5	TGCAGTGCTGATCCGGGACACCTTGGGGAGACCCAGTACTTC	CSADPGHLGETQYF
-	-	TRBV5-2	TRBJ1-6	TGTGCCAGCAGCCCGATGACAGGGGTTTTCATTTCACCCCTCCACTTT	CASSPMTGVFISPLHF
few	TRBD2	TRBV28	TRBJ2-5	TGTGCCAGCAGTTTATTGCGGGGGGTAATAGCCCAAGAGACCCAGTACTTC	CASSLLRGVIAQETQYF
few	-	TRBV12-3/TRBV12-4	TRBJ2-1	TGTGCCAGCAGTAAGTGGGCCTACAATGAGCAGTTCTTC	CASSKWAYNEQFF
many	-	TRBV9	TRBJ2-5	TGTGCCAGCAGCCCGAACCCGGGTCAGGAGACCCAGTACTTC	CASSPNPGQETQYF
few	TRBD2	TRBV6-2/TRBV6-3	TRBJ2-3	TGTGCCAGCAGTTATGGGACTAGCGGGGTCCCAGATACGCAGTATTTT	CASSYGTSGVPDTQYF
-	TRBD2	TRBV20-1	TRBJ2-7	TGCAGTGCTAGAGACCGACTAGCGGGAGGTGGAGAGCAGTACTTC	CSARDRLAGGGEQYF
few	TRBD1	TRBV6-2/TRBV6-3	TRBJ2-1	TGTGCCAGCAGTTATGGCCGGGACAGGGGCCACAATGAGCAGTTCTTC	CASSYGRDRGHNEQFF
few	-	TRBV6-2/TRBV6-3	TRBJ1-5	TGTGCCAGACCTCCACAGTATAGCAATCAGCCCCAGCATTTT	CARPPQYSNQPQHF
few	-	TRBV20-1	TRBJ2-4	TGCAGTGCTAGATCTGTGGGTGCCCAAAACATTCAGTACTTC	CSARSVGAQNIQYF
few	-	TRBV5-1	TRBJ1-4	TGCGCCAGCAGTTGGGACGGAGTTGCAACTAATGAAAAACTGTTTTTT	CASSWDGVATNEKLFF
-	-	TRBV20-1	TRBJ1-2	TGCAGTGCTAGGATTGACAGGAACTATGGCTACACCTTC	CSARIDRNYGYTF
many	TRBD2	TRBV12-3/TRBV12-4	TRBJ2-7	TGTGCCAGCAGGGCCGGGACTAGCGGGGGGCGGCAGTACTTC	CASRAGTSGGRQYF
-	TRBD2	TRBV28	TRBJ2-2	TGTGCCAGCAGTTTACCGGGAGGTGGGAACACCGGGGAGCTGTTTTTT	CASSLPGGGNTGELFF
few	-	TRBV20-1	TRBJ2-5	TGCAGTGCTAGAGATCAGGGGCCGCGGGGGACCCAGTACTTC	CSARDQGPRGTQYF
-	-	TRBV21-1	TRBJ2-1	TGTGCCAGCACCATTAGCGGGATCTGGAACAATGAGCAGTTCTTC	CASTISGIWNNEQFF
many	TRBD1	TRBV5-1	TRBJ2-2	TGCGCCAGCAGCTTTCGGACAGGGAACACCGGGGAGCTGTTTTTT	CASSFRTGNTGELFF
-	-	TRBV6-5	TRBJ2-7	TGTGCCAGCAGTTACTGGGGCAGGGGCTACGAGCAGTACTTC	CASSYWGRGYEQYF